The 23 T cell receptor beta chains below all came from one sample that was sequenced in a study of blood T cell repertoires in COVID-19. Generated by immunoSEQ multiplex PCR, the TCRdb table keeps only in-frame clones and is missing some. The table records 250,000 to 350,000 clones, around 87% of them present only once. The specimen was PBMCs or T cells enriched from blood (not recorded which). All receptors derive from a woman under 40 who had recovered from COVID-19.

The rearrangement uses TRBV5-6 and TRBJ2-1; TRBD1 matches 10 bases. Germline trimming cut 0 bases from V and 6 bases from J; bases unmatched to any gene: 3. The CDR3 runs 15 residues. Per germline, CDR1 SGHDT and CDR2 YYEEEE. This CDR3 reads CASSLEGQGFNEQFF. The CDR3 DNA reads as TGTGCCAGCAGCTTGGAGGGACAGGGGTTCAATGAGCAGTTCTTC.

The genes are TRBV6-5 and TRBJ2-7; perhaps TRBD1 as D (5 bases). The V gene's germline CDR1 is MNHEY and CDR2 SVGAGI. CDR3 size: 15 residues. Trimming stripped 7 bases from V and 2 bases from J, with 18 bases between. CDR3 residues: CASIARDRSPYEQYF. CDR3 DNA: TGTGCCAGCATTGCCAGAGACAGATCCCCCTACGAGCAGTACTTC.

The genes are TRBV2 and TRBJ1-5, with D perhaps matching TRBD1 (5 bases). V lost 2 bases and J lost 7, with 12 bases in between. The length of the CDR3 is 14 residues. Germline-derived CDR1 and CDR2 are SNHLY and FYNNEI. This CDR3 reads CASSERSGLQPQHF. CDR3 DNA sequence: TGTGCCAGCAGTGAACGGTCAGGGCTCCAGCCCCAGCATTTT.

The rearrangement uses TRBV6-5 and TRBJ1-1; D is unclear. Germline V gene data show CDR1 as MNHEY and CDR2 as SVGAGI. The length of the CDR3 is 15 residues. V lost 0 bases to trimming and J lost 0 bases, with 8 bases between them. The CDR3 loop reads CASSYSPQLNTEAFF. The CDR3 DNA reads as TGTGCCAGCAGTTACTCCCCGCAGTTGAACACTGAAGCTTTCTTT.

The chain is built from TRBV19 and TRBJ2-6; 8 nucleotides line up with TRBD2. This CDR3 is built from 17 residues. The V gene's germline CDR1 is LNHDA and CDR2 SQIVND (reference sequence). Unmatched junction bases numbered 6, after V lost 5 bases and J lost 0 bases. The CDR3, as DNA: TGTGCCAGTAGTGGGGCGGGGGGTTCCTCTGGGGCCAACGTCCTGACTTTC. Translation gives CASSGAGGSSGANVLTF.

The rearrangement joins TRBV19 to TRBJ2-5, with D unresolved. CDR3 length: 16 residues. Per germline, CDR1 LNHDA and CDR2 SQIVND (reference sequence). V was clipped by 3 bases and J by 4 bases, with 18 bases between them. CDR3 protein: CASSIQSSVRPETQYF. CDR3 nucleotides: TGTGCCAGTAGTATTCAATCTTCGGTCCGCCCAGAGACCCAGTACTTC.

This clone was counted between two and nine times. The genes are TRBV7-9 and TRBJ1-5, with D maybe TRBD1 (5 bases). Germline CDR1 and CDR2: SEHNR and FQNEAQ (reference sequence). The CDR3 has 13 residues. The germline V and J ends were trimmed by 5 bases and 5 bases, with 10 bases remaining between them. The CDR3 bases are TGTGCCAGCAGCCCCGGGACTCATCAGCCCCAGCATTTT. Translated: CASSPGTHQPQHF.

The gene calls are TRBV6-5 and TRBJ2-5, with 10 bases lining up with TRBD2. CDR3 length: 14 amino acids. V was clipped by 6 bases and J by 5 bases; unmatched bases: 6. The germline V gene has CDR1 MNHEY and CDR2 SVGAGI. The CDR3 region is CASSRAGGLETQYF. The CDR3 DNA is TGTGCCAGCAGCCGAGCGGGGGGGCTGGAGACCCAGTACTTC.

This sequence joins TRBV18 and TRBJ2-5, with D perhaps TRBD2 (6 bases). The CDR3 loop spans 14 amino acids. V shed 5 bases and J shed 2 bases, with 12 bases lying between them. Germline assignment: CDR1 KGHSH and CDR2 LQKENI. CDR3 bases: TGTGCCAGCTCATTTTTCGGGAGACAAGAGACCCAGTACTTC. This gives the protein CASSFFGRQETQYF.

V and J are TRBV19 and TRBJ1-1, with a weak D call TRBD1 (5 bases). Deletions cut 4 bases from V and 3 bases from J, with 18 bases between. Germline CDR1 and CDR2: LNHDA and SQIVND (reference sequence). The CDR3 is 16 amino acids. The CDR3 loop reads CASSTGRSGGDTEAFF. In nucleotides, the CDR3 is TGTGCCAGTAGTACAGGAAGATCTGGGGGGGACACTGAAGCTTTCTTT.

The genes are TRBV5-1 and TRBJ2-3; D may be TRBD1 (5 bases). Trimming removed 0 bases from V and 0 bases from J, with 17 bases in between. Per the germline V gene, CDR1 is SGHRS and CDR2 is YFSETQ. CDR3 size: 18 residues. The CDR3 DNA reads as TGCGCCAGCAGCTTGGCTTTCTCAGGGCACCTTAGCACAGATACGCAGTATTTT. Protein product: CASSLAFSGHLSTDTQYF.

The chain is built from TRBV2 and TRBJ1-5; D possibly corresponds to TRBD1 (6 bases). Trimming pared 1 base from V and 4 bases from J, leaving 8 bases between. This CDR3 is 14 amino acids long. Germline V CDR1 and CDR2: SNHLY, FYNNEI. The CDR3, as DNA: TGTGCCAGCAGTGAAGGACAGGAGAATCAGCCCCAGCATTTT. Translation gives CASSEGQENQPQHF.

CDR3 sequence reads: CASSFRTGSNQPQHF. CDR3 sequence (DNA): TGTGCCAGCAGTTTCCGGACAGGGAGCAATCAGCCCCAGCATTTT. The chain employs TRBV6-2 or TRBV6-3 and TRBJ1-5, with TRBD1 matching 8 bases. The CDR3 consists of 15 residues. CDR1 MNHEY and CDR2 SVGEGT come from the germline V gene. With 4 bases clipped from V and 1 base from J, the junction kept 3 bases outside the gene matches.

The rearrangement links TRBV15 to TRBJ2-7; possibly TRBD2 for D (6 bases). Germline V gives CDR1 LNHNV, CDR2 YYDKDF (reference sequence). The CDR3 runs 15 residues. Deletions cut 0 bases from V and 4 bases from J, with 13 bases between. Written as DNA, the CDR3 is TGTGCCACCAGCAGAGATGAGGCAGGGAGGTACGAGCAGTACTTC. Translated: CATSRDEAGRYEQYF.

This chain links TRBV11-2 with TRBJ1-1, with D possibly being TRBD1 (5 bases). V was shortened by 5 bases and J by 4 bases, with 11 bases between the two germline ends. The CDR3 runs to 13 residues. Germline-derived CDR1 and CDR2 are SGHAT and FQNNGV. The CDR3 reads CASSRNGGTEAFF. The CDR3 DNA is TGTGCCAGCAGCCGGAACGGGGGCACTGAAGCTTTCTTT.

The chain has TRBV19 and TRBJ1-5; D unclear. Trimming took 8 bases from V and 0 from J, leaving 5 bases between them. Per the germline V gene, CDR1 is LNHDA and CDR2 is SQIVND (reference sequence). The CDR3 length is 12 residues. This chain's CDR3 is CASFNSNQPQHF. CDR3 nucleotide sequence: TGTGCCAGTTTTAATAGCAATCAGCCCCAGCATTTT.

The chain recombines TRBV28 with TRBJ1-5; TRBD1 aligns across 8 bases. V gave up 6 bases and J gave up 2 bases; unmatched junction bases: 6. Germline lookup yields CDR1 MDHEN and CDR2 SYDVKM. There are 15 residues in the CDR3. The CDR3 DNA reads TGTGCCAGCAGCCGAACGGACAGGGGCAATCAGCCCCAGCATTTT. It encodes CASSRTDRGNQPQHF. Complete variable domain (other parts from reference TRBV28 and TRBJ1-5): DVKVTQSSRYLVKRTGEKVFLECVQDMDHENMFWYRQDPGLGLRLIYFSYDVKMKEKGDIPEGYSVSREKKERFSLILESASTNQTSMYLCASSRTDRGNQPQHFGDGTRLSIL.

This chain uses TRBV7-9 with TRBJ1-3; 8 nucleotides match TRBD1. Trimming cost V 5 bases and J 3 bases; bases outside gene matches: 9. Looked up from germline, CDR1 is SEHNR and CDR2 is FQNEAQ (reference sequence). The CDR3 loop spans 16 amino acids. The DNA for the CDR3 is TGTGCCAGCAGCCGAACGGACAGGGCCGGTGGAAACACCATATATTTT. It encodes CASSRTDRAGGNTIYF.

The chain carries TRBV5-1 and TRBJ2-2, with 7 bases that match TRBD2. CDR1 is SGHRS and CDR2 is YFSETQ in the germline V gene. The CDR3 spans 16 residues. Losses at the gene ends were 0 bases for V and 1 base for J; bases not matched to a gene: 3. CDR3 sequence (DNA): TGCGCCAGCAGCTTGGGCCTAGCGGTGAACACCGGGGAGCTGTTTTTT. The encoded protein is CASSLGLAVNTGELFF.

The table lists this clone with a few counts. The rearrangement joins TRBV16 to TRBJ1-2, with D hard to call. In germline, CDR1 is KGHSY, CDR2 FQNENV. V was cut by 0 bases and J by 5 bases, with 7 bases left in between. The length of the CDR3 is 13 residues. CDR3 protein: CASSQSRAYGYTF. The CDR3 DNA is TGTGCCAGCAGCCAATCGAGAGCGTATGGCTACACCTTC.

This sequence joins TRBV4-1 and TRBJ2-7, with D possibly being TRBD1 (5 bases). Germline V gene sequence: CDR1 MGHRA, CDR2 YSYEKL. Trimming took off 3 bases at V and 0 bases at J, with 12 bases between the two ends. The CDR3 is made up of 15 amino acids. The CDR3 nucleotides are TGCGCCAGCAGCCAGCCCGTCCAGGGCTCCTACGAGCAGTACTTC. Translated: CASSQPVQGSYEQYF.

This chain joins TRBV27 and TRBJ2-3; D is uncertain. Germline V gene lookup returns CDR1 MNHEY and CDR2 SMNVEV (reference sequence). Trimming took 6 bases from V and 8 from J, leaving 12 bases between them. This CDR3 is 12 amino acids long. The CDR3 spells CASSPSGVTQYF. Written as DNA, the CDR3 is TGTGCCAGCAGCCCCTCGGGTGTTACGCAGTATTTT.

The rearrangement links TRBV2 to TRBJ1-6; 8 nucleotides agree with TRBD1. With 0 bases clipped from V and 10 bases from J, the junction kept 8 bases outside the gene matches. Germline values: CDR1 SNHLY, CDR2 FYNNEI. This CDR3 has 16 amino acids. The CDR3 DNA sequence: TGTGCCAGCAGTGAAGCTGCAGGGGGCCGTCGGTCACCCCTCCACTTT. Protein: CASSEAAGGRRSPLHF.